Below are 25 T cell receptor beta chains sequenced from a single sample in a study of naive CD8 T cells in extremely preterm neonates. These receptors have no known antigen. Sequencing used immunoSEQ multiplex PCR; TCRdb keeps in-frame clones, though not all of them. The sample has 25,000 or so clones; approximately 90% are singletons. General study findings and limits: Compared with older groups, preterm CDR3s were shorter, with fewer N additions and less trimming.

Samples were taken at extremely preterm deliveries at roughly 23-28 weeks of gestation. Sequencing used naive CD8+ T cells from cord blood. These receptors all stem from a boy who was born preterm.

The chain combines TRBV12-5 with TRBJ2-2; possibly TRBD1 or TRBD2 for D (5 bases each). The CDR3 totals 12 residues. Germline CDR1 and CDR2: LGHNT and FRNRAP. V dropped 4 bases and J dropped 5 bases, with 5 bases sitting between them. The CDR3 loop reads CASGWGTGELFF. For the CDR3, the DNA is TGTGCTAGTGGTTGGGGGACCGGGGAGCTGTTTTTT.

This clone came up once. The genes are TRBV13 and TRBJ2-4; 9 bases map to TRBD1. The germline CDR1 and CDR2 sequences are PRHDT and FYEKMQ (reference sequence). V dropped 3 bases and J dropped 4; count of bases not matched to a gene: 1. This CDR3 is built from 14 residues. CDR3: CASSFGTGKNIQYF. The CDR3 region has the DNA TGTGCCAGCAGCTTCGGGACAGGGAAAAACATTCAGTACTTC. Complete variable domain (other parts from reference TRBV13 and TRBJ2-4): AAGVIQSPRHLIKEKRETATLKCYPIPRHDTVYWYQQGPGQDPQFLISFYEKMQSDKGSIPDRFSAQQFSDYHSELNMSSLELGDSALYFCASSFGTGKNIQYFGAGTRLSVL.

V usage is TRBV10-2 and J usage is TRBJ1-5; D gene uncertain. CDR1 and CDR2 (germline): WSHSY, SAAADI. Trimming took 4 bases from V and 4 from J, leaving 5 bases between them. The CDR3 is made up of 12 amino acids. In DNA form, the CDR3 reads TGCGCCAGCAGTGTAGGGAATCAGCCCCAGCATTTT. As protein: CASSVGNQPQHF.

This chain links TRBV27 with TRBJ2-5, with 12 bases matching TRBD1. This CDR3 region has 20 residues. The junction had 20 bases not matched to a gene; V was cut back by 5 bases and J by 4 bases. Germline CDR1 MNHEY, CDR2 SMNVEV (reference sequence). The chain's CDR3 is CASSDKAVTLWGQGAETQYF. The CDR3 region has the DNA TGTGCCAGCAGTGACAAAGCTGTAACATTGTGGGGACAGGGGGCAGAGACCCAGTACTTC.

The gene calls are TRBV4-1 and TRBJ1-3; D gene unclear. The V and J ends lost 1 base and 0 bases respectively, with 7 bases between them. This CDR3 region has 15 residues. CDR1 is MGHRA, CDR2 YSYEKL, per germline. The CDR3 sequence is CASSQVIISGNTIYF. In DNA, the CDR3 is TGCGCCAGCAGCCAAGTGATCATCTCTGGAAACACCATATATTTT.

This chain joins TRBV21-1 and TRBJ2-4; TRBD2 was called by the table and not checked on the DNA. TRBV21-1 is a pseudogene locus. The CDR3 has 14 amino acids. CDR3 coding DNA: TGTGCCAGCAGCAACGGGGGGGCCAAAAACATTCAGTACTTC. Its translation is CASSNGGAKNIQYF.

This chain connects TRBV25-1 to TRBJ2-3, with D hard to call. Germline V gives CDR1 MGHDK, CDR2 SYGVNS. This CDR3 region has 12 residues. Trimming pared 6 bases from V and 4 bases from J, leaving 8 bases between. CDR3 in amino acids: CASRGDSDTQYF. The CDR3 DNA reads TGTGCCAGCAGAGGAGACTCAGATACGCAGTATTTT.

The rearrangement joins TRBV7-3 to TRBJ2-1; unclear D gene. The CDR3 runs to 15 residues. Germline CDR1 reads SGHTA; CDR2 reads FQGTGA. V lost 5 bases and J lost 0, with 11 bases in between. The CDR3 DNA sequence: TGTGCCAGCAGCCCCTCGGTGGACTCCTACAATGAGCAGTTCTTC. Protein sequence: CASSPSVDSYNEQFF.

The chain joins TRBV4-2 to TRBJ2-1, with 12 bases fitting TRBD2. Unmatched junction bases numbered 4, after V lost 0 bases and J lost 7 bases. From germline, CDR1 is LGHNA and CDR2 YNFKEQ. This CDR3 region has 16 residues. CDR3 protein: CASSQERTSGVNEQFF. In nucleotides, the CDR3 is TGTGCCAGCAGCCAAGAGCGGACTAGCGGGGTAAATGAGCAGTTCTTC.

This clone was observed a few times. The chain couples TRBV6-5 to TRBJ2-7, with D tentatively TRBD1 (6 bases). This CDR3 is 11 amino acids long. The germline gives CDR1 MNHEY, CDR2 SVGAGI. V was clipped by 5 bases and J by 4 bases, with 6 bases between them. The CDR3 loop reads CASSTGYEQYF. CDR3 nucleotide sequence: TGTGCCAGCAGTACAGGGTACGAGCAGTACTTC.

This chain connects TRBV19 to TRBJ2-5; 12 nucleotides agree with TRBD2. The germline V gene has CDR1 LNHDA and CDR2 SQIVND (reference sequence). The CDR3 has 15 residues. Trimming cost V 5 bases and J 2 bases; bases outside gene matches: 3. The CDR3 here is CASSLTSGGQETQYF. CDR3 bases: TGTGCCAGTAGTTTGACTAGCGGGGGTCAAGAGACCCAGTACTTC.

The chain recombines TRBV11-2 with TRBJ2-7; D is unresolved. The V and J ends lost 1 base and 7 bases respectively, with 8 bases between them. CDR1 and CDR2 from the germline V gene are SGHAT and FQNNGV. The CDR3 spans 12 residues. CDR3 nucleotides: TGTGCCAGCAGCTTAGGGGCAAGGGAGCAGTACTTC. Its protein product is CASSLGAREQYF.

The J gene is TRBJ2-2, the V gene TRBV5-4; D call uncertain. The CDR3 covers 13 residues. Germline V gene lookup returns CDR1 SGHNT and CDR2 YYREEE (reference sequence). V was pared by 1 base and J by 0 bases, with 1 base between. CDR3 DNA: TGTGCCAGCAGCTTGACGAACACCGGGGAGCTGTTTTTT. This encodes CASSLTNTGELFF.

This chain joins TRBV5-1 and TRBJ2-1; 11 nucleotides line up with TRBD2. V dropped 7 bases and J dropped 9; count of bases not matched to a gene: 6. The CDR3 loop spans 13 amino acids. The germline gives CDR1 SGHRS, CDR2 YFSETQ. CDR3 DNA sequence: TGCGCCAGCCTACTAGCGGGGGCAGGTGAGCAGTTCTTC. This translates into CASLLAGAGEQFF.

This clone was detected once. CDR3 residues: CASRTGGYEQYF. The CDR3 coding sequence is TGTGCCAGCAGGACAGGGGGCTACGAGCAGTACTTC. The chain employs TRBV2 and TRBJ2-7; TRBD1 aligns across 9 bases. V dropped 6 bases and J dropped 3; count of bases not matched to a gene: 0. The CDR3 sequence is 12 residues long. CDR1 and CDR2 (germline): SNHLY, FYNNEI.

The chain recombines TRBV19 with TRBJ1-1; D possibly corresponds to TRBD1 (6 bases). The CDR3 length is 15 residues. V was trimmed by 5 bases and J by 0 bases, leaving 13 bases between them. Looked up from germline, CDR1 is LNHDA and CDR2 is SQIVND (reference sequence). DNA of the CDR3: TGTGCCAGTAGTCCCCGGACAGTCATGAACACTGAAGCTTTCTTT. Its translation is CASSPRTVMNTEAFF.

This clone was detected once. V is TRBV4-1 and J is TRBJ1-6, with no clear D. The CDR3 length is 15 residues. Looked up from germline, CDR1 is MGHRA and CDR2 is YSYEKL. V was pared by 0 bases and J by 0 bases, with 3 bases between. The CDR3 reads CASSQESSYNSPLHF. The CDR3 DNA is TGCGCCAGCAGCCAAGAGAGCTCCTATAATTCACCCCTCCACTTT.

This clone was observed a single time. This chain joins TRBV25-1 and TRBJ2-6; D possibly matches TRBD1 or TRBD2 (5 bases each). CDR1 is MGHDK, CDR2 SYGVNS, per germline. The CDR3 contains 14 residues. The V gene lost 3 bases and the J gene lost 2 bases, with 5 bases spanning the gap. The CDR3 here is CASSEGAGANVLTF. CDR3 bases: TGTGCCAGCAGTGAGGGGGCTGGGGCCAACGTCCTGACTTTC.

The chain employs TRBV25-1 and TRBJ2-7; D not certain. The CDR3 is 11 residues long. The ends were cut back, 0 bases at V and 4 bases at J, with 1 base in the middle. Germline V gene data show CDR1 as MGHDK and CDR2 as SYGVNS. CDR3 amino acids: CASSEYYEQYF. DNA of the CDR3: TGTGCCAGCAGTGAATATTACGAGCAGTACTTC.

The chain links TRBV19 to TRBJ1-2, with 9 bases fitting TRBD1. The CDR3 length is 13 residues. The germline V gene encodes CDR1 LNHDA and CDR2 SQIVND (reference sequence). With 7 bases clipped from V and 5 bases from J, the junction kept 5 bases outside the gene matches. The CDR3 reads CASTSTGGYGYTF. CDR3 bases: TGTGCCAGTACTTCGACAGGGGGATATGGCTACACCTTC.

As regards this clone: Other nucleotide sequences in the sample specify the same CDR3. The chain joins TRBV4-2 to TRBJ2-7; 13 bases are shared with TRBD2. This CDR3 region has 16 residues. Germline V gene sequence: CDR1 LGHNA, CDR2 YNFKEQ. J lost 7 bases, V lost 0 bases, and 6 bases had no gene match. The CDR3 sequence: CASSQDQLAGGREQYF. The DNA for the CDR3 is TGTGCCAGCAGCCAAGATCAACTAGCGGGGGGGCGGGAGCAGTACTTC.

This chain connects TRBV27 to TRBJ1-2; the D is unclear. Trimming pared 2 bases from V and 6 bases from J, leaving 1 base between. Germline V gene sequence: CDR1 MNHEY, CDR2 SMNVEV (reference sequence). CDR3 length: 10 residues. Written as DNA, the CDR3 is TGTGCCAGCAGTTTACATGGCTACACCTTC. Translating it yields CASSLHGYTF.

This clone was observed a handful of times. This chain joins TRBV25-1 and TRBJ2-7; D ambiguous. CDR1 and CDR2 (germline): MGHDK, SYGVNS. There are 11 residues in the CDR3. Between the trimmed V and J ends, which lost 2 bases and 2 bases, there was a span of 1 base. CDR3 loop: CASSEAYEQYF. The CDR3 coding sequence is TGTGCCAGCAGTGAAGCCTACGAGCAGTACTTC.

V usage is TRBV30 and J usage is TRBJ2-7, with 9 positions matching TRBD1. In germline, CDR1 is GTSNPN, CDR2 SVGIG (reference sequence). The V gene end was trimmed by 0 bases and the J gene end by 1 base; junction bases not matched to a gene: 1. There are 14 residues in the CDR3. In nucleotides, the CDR3 is TGTGCCTGGAGTGTGGGGACAGGGTCCTACGAGCAGTACTTC. This codes for CAWSVGTGSYEQYF.

The chain has TRBV2 and TRBJ2-7; 7 bases align to TRBD1. The germline V gene has CDR1 SNHLY and CDR2 FYNNEI. The CDR3 extends over 13 amino acids. V dropped 5 bases and J dropped 0; count of bases not matched to a gene: 1. The CDR3, as DNA: TGTGCCAGCAGTTGGGACAGCTCCTACGAGCAGTACTTC. Its translation: CASSWDSSYEQYF.